Shown below are 7 T cell receptor beta chains from a single sample sequenced in a study of blood T cell repertoires in COVID-19. The repertoire was sequenced with immunoSEQ multiplex PCR; TCRdb's copy has only in-frame clones and lacks some. The sample lists 350,000 to 400,000 clones, roughly nine tenths occurring once. The sample comprised PBMCs or T cells enriched from blood (not recorded which). These receptors originate from a woman aged 40 to 50 who had been exposed to COVID-19.

This chain connects TRBV3-1 (or the pseudogene TRBV3-2) to TRBJ1-3, with a tentative D call TRBD1 (5 bases). Germline CDR1 LGHDT, CDR2 YNNKEL (reference sequence). V lost 1 base to trimming and J lost 0 bases, with 16 bases between them. The CDR3 is 18 amino acids. The chain's CDR3 is CASSQVVVGPSSGNTIYF. In DNA, the CDR3 is TGTGCCAGCAGCCAAGTCGTGGTGGGGCCTAGCTCTGGAAACACCATATATTTT.

This rearrangement joins TRBV6-5 to TRBJ1-2, with 9 positions matching TRBD1. The ends lost 7 bases at V and 6 bases at J; junction bases unmatched: 6. The CDR3 has 13 residues. Germline CDR1 and CDR2: MNHEY and SVGAGI. The CDR3 is CASKDDRGDGYTF. The CDR3 region has the DNA TGTGCCAGCAAAGACGACAGGGGGGATGGCTACACCTTC.

This clone was seen only a few times. This rearrangement joins TRBV30 to TRBJ2-7; 7 nucleotides align to TRBD2. V lost 0 bases and J lost 7; bases outside the gene matches: 9. This CDR3 has 14 residues. The V gene's germline CDR1 is GTSNPN and CDR2 SVGIG (reference sequence). The CDR3 sequence: CAWSVASGLGEQYF. CDR3 in DNA: TGTGCCTGGAGTGTCGCTAGCGGACTTGGGGAGCAGTACTTC.

The chain employs TRBV2 and TRBJ2-5, with 7 bases lining up with TRBD1. The V gene end was trimmed by 6 bases and the J gene end by 7 bases; junction bases not matched to a gene: 20. The CDR3 has 17 residues. Per germline, CDR1 SNHLY and CDR2 FYNNEI. The CDR3: CASSARWINRGARTQYF. Here the CDR3 DNA reads TGTGCCAGCAGCGCACGGTGGATTAACAGGGGAGCGAGGACCCAGTACTTC.

The chain links TRBV6-5 to TRBJ2-3, with D maybe TRBD2 (7 bases). The CDR3 has 15 amino acids. Trimming left V 2 bases short and J 3 bases short, with 12 bases between. Germline CDR1 is MNHEY and CDR2 is SVGAGI. CDR3 sequence: CASSYRGGRTDTQYF. The CDR3 DNA follows: TGTGCCAGCAGTTACAGGGGGGGCCGGACAGATACGCAGTATTTT.

This clone has only one observation. The rearrangement links TRBV25-1 to TRBJ1-2; D is undetermined. The CDR3 runs 15 residues. Per the germline V gene, CDR1 is MGHDK and CDR2 is SYGVNS. V lost 3 bases, J lost 2 bases, and 13 bases lay in between. CDR3 DNA: TGTGCCAGCAGTGAGGAGGGTATAGGGAACTATGGCTACACCTTC. It translates to CASSEEGIGNYGYTF.

The chain combines TRBV28 with TRBJ1-6; D gene uncertain. CDR1 is MDHEN, CDR2 SYDVKM, per germline. This CDR3 is 15 amino acids long. V was pared by 2 bases and J by 6 bases, with 11 bases between. Here the CDR3 reads CASSLKGSSNSPLHF. For the CDR3, the DNA is TGTGCCAGCAGTTTAAAAGGGAGTAGTAATTCACCCCTCCACTTT.